The TCR beta chain described here comes from a study of response to subunit inactivated influenza vaccine (dated by TCRdb to the late 2010s). General notes on the study: To follow how T cells responded to a trivalent subunit inactivated influenza vaccine, the researchers relied on deep quantitative profiling of the T cell receptor repertoire. General study outcomes and caveats: It was suggested by the authors that each seasonal influenza vaccination may recruit only a limited number of new T cells.

The method was RT-PCR. The instrument given in TCRdb is Illumina HiSeq 2500. TCRdb's own reprocessing of the public reads used fastp at Q25 and MiXCR and kept productive beta chains. One record per CDR3 amino acid sequence lists the most common genes and DNA. The sample table shows 500,000 or so distinct CDR3 sequences, and more than 15% are seen once. The top ten hold less than 4% of the sample. This clonotype has more than one count but fewer than ten. Its binding antigen is unknown. Base qualities are not at hand, and no much larger clone is one base apart. The CDR3 contains 15 residues, cysteine and phenylalanine counted. Only the CDR3 DNA is retained, 45 bases long and in frame from the first base. Per the germline V gene (reference sequence), LGHDT is the CDR1 and YNNKEL is the CDR2. Relative to germline, V is 0 bases shorter and J is 0 bases shorter, with 6 bases between their ends.

The chain is assembled from TRBV3-1 and TRBJ2-1; the D gene remains uncertain. The sequence derives from a man aged 45 to 75 who received an inactivated influenza vaccine. Donor details come from another sample of the same person, matched by shared clones. The sequencing used CD4+ T cells sorted from PBMCs, collected roughly 24 months after vaccination. The CDR3 reads as follows: CASSQEPSSYNEQFF. The DNA is TGTGCCAGCAGCCAAGAGCCTAGCTCCTACAATGAGCAGTTCTTC.